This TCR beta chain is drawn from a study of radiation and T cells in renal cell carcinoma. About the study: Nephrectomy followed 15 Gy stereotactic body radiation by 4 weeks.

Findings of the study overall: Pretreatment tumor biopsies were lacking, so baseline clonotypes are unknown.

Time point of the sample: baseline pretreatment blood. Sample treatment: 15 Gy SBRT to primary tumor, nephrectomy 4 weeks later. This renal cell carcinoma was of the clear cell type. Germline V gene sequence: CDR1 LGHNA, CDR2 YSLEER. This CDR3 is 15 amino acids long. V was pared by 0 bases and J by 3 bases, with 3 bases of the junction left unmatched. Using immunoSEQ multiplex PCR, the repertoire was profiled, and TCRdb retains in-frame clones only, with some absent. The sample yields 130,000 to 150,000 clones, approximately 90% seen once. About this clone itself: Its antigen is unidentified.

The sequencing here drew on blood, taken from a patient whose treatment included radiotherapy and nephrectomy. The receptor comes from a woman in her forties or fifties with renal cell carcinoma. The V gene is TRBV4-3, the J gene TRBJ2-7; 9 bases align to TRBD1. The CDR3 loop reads CASSQEGTGRYEQYF. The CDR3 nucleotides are TGCGCCAGCAGCCAAGAAGGGACAGGGCGCTACGAGCAGTACTTC.